The clone carrying this T cell receptor beta chain was counted only a few times. TCRdb reanalysed the 5' RACE reads using MiXCR and keeps one entry per CDR3 protein. Of tens of thousands of distinct CDR3 sequences in the sample, almost 25% were seen once. Germline CDR1 is KGHSH and CDR2 is LQKENI. V lost 3 bases and J 0 bases, leaving 13 bases between the germline ends. The CDR3 spans 16 residues. This sequence was found in a female donor with breast cancer. The chain is built from TRBV18 and TRBJ2-3; D call uncertain. Sequenced sample: tumor-infiltrating naive CD4+ T cells sorted from the breast tumor. The subset is: naive CD4+ T cells, CD4+CD45RA+CD25-. CDR3 region: CASSPARAFSTDTQYF. The CDR3 DNA sequence: TGTGCCAGCTCACCGGCTCGAGCGTTTAGCACAGATACGCAGTATTTT.